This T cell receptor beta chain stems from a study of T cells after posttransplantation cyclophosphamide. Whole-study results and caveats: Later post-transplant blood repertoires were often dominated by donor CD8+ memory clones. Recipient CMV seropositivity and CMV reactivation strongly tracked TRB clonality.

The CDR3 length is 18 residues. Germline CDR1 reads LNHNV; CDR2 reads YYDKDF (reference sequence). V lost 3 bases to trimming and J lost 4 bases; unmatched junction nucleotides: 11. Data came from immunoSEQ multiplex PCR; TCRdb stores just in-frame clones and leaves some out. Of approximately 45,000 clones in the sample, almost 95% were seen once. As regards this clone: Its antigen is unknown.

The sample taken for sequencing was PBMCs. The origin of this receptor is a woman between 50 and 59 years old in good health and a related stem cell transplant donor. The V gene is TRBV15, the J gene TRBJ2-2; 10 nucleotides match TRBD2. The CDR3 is CATSRKGGLAVATGELFF. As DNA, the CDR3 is TGTGCCACCAGCAGGAAAGGCGGACTAGCGGTCGCCACCGGGGAGCTGTTTTTT.